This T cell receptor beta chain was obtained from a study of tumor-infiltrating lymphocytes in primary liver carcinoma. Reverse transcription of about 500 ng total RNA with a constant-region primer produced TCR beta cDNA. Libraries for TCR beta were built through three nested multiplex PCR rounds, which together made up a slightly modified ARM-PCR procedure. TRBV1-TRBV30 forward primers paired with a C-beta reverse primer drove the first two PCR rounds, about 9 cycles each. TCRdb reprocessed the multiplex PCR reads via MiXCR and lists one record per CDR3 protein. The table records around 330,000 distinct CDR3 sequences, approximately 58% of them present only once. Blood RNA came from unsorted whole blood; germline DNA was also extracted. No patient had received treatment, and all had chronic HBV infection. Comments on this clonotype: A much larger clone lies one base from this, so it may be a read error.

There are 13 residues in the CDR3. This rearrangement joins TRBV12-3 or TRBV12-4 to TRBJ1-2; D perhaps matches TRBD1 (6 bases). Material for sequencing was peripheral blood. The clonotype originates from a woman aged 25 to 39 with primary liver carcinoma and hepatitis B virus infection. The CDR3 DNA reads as TGTGTCAGCAGCTTACAGGGTCGAGGGGGCTACACCTTC. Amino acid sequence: CVSSLQGRGGYTF.